This T cell receptor (beta chain) stems from a study of shared clonotypes between healthy human individuals. Assay used: immunoSEQ multiplex PCR; TCRdb lists only in-frame clones, some missing. This sample carries approximately 95,000 clones, about two thirds of them seen once, and the ten largest clones take less than 55%. This CDR3 comprises 14 residues. The germline V gene encodes CDR1 SGHTA and CDR2 FQGNSA. Trimming removed 1 base at V and 1 base at J, with 5 bases between. This clone was seen only a few times. Within the sample, other DNA sequences also encode this same CDR3. The chain has TRBV7-2 and TRBJ1-3; perhaps TRBD1 as D (5 bases). Sequencing was carried out using memory CD8+ T cells sorted from blood. The subset: CD45RO+ cells pooled with CCR7-negative TemRA cells. This TCR was sampled from a man younger than 45 in good health. The CDR3 nucleotides read TGTGCCAGCAGCTTAGGGACATCTGGAAACACCATATATTTT. Encoded protein: CASSLGTSGNTIYF.